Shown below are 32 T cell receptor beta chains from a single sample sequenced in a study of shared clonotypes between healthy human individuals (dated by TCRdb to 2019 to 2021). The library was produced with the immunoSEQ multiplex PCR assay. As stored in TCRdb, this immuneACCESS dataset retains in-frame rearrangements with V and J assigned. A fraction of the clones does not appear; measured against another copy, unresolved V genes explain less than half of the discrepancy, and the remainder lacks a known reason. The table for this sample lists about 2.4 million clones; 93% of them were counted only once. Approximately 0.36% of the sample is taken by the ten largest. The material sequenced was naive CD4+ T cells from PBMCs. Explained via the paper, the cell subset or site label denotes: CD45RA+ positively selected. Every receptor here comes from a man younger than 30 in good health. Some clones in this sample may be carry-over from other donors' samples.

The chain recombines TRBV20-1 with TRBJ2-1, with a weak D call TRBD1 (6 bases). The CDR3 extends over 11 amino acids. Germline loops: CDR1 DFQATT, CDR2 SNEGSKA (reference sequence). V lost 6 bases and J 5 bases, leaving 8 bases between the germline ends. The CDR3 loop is CSANRDNEQFF. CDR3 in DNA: TGCAGTGCGAACAGGGACAATGAGCAGTTCTTC.

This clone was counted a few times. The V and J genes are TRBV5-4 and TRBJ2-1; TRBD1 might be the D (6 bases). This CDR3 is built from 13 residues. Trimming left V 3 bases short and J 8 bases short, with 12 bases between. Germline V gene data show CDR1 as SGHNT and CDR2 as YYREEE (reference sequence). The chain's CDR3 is CASSSTGFDEQFF. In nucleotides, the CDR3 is TGTGCCAGCAGCTCCACAGGGTTTGATGAGCAGTTCTTC.

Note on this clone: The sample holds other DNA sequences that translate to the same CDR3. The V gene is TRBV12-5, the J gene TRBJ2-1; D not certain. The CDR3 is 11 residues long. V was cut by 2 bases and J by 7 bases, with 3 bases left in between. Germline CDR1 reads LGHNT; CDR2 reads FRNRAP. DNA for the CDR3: TGTGCTAGTGGTTTGTTGAATGAGCAGTTCTTC. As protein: CASGLLNEQFF. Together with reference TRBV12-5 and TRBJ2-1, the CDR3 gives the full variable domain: DARVTQTPRHKVTEMGQEVTMRCQPILGHNTVFWYRQTMMQGLELLAYFRNRAPLDDSGMPKDRFSAEMPDATLATLKIQPSEPRDSAVYFCASGLLNEQFFGPGTRLTVL.

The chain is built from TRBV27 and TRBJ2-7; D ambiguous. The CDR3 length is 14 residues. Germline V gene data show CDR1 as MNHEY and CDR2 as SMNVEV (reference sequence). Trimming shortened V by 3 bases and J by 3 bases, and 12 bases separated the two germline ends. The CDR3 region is CASSFGVHNYEQYF. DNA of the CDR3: TGTGCCAGCAGTTTTGGCGTTCATAACTACGAGCAGTACTTC.

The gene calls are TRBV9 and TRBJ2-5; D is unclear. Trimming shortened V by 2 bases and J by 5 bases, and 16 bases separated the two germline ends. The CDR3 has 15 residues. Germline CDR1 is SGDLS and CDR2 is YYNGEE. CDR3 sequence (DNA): TGTGCCAGCAGCGTCACTATTGGCAGAGAGGAGACCCAGTACTTC. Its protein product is CASSVTIGREETQYF.

The CDR3 is CASTQLAPYNEQFF. CDR3 coding DNA: TGTGCCAGCACCCAGCTAGCGCCATACAATGAGCAGTTCTTC. The gene calls are TRBV7-2 and TRBJ2-1; tentatively, D is TRBD2 (6 bases). Germline V gene sequence: CDR1 SGHTA, CDR2 FQGNSA. The CDR3 covers 14 residues. V was clipped by 7 bases and J by 4 bases, with 14 bases between them. Full variable domain (remainder filled in from reference TRBV7-2 and TRBJ2-1): GAGVSQSPSNKVTEKGKDVELRCDPISGHTALYWYRQSLGQGLEFLIYFQGNSAPDKSGLPSDRFSAERTGGSVSTLTIQRTQQEDSAVYLCASTQLAPYNEQFFGPGTRLTVL.

The CDR3 DNA reads as TGTGCCAGTAGTATAGCCGGAGGGTTTTCCTACGAGCAGTACTTC. It specifies CASSIAGGFSYEQYF. The V call is TRBV19, the J call TRBJ2-7; D may be TRBD2 (6 bases). V was clipped by 1 base and J by 1 base, with 11 bases between them. The CDR3 runs 15 residues. CDR1 and CDR2 from the germline V gene are LNHDA and SQIVND (reference sequence).

DNA for the CDR3: TGCGCCAGCAGCTTGGAACAGGGGCACGGGGAGACCCAGTACTTC. As protein: CASSLEQGHGETQYF. The chain recombines TRBV5-1 with TRBJ2-5, with 7 bases that match TRBD1. The CDR3 is 15 amino acids. Germline V gene data show CDR1 as SGHRS and CDR2 as YFSETQ. Losses at the gene ends were 0 bases for V and 5 bases for J; bases not matched to a gene: 7.

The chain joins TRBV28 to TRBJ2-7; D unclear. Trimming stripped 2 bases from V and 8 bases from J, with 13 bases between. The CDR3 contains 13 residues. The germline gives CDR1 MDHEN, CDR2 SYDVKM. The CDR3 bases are TGTGCCAGCAGTTTAGGGATTGGAGAAAAGCAGTACTTC. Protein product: CASSLGIGEKQYF.

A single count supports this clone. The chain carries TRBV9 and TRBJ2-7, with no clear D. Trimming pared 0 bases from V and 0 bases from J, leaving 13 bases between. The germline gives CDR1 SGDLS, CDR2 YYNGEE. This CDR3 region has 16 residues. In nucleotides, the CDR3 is TGTGCCAGCAGCGTAGCTATCGGTTCCCCCTCCTACGAGCAGTACTTC. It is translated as CASSVAIGSPSYEQYF.

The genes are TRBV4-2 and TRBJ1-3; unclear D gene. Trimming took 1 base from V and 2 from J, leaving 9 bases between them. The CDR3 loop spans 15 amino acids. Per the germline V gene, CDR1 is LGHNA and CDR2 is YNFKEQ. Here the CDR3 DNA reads TGTGCCAGCAGCCAAGTCGGAAGGGCTGGAAACACCATATATTTT. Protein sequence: CASSQVGRAGNTIYF.

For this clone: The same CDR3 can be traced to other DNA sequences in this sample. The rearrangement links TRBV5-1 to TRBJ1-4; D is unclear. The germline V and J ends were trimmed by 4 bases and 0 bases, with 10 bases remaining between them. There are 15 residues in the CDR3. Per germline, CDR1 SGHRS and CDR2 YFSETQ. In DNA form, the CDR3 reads TGCGCCAGCAGCCCTGGCGGGGCAACTAATGAAAAACTGTTTTTT. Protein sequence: CASSPGGATNEKLFF.

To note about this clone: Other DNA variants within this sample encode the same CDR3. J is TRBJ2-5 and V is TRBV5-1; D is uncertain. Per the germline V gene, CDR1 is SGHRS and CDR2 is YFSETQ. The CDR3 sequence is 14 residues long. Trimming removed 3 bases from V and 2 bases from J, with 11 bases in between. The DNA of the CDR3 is TGCGCCAGCAGCTCGGGCCAACATCAAGAGACCCAGTACTTC. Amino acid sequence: CASSSGQHQETQYF.

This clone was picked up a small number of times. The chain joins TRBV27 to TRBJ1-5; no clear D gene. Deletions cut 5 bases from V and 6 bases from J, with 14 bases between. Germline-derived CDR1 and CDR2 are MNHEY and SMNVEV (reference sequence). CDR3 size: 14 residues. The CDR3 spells CASSVKLGSQPQHF. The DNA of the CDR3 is TGTGCCAGCAGTGTGAAACTAGGGAGTCAGCCCCAGCATTTT.

The DNA of the CDR3 is TGCGCCAGCAGCCCGGGCCCCGGGACCTATGCCTACGAGCAGTACTTC. Its protein product is CASSPGPGTYAYEQYF. The rearrangement uses TRBV5-1 and TRBJ2-7, with D perhaps TRBD1 or TRBD2 (5 bases each). CDR1 SGHRS and CDR2 YFSETQ come from the germline V gene. Trimming cost V 4 bases and J 2 bases, with 19 bases left between them. The CDR3 extends over 16 amino acids.

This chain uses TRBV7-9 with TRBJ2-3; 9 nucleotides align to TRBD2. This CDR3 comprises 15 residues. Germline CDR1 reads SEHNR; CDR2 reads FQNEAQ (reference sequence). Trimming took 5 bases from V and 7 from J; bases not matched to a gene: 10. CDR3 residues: CASSPTGGRANTQYF. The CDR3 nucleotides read TGTGCCAGCAGCCCGACTGGCGGGAGGGCCAATACGCAGTATTTT.

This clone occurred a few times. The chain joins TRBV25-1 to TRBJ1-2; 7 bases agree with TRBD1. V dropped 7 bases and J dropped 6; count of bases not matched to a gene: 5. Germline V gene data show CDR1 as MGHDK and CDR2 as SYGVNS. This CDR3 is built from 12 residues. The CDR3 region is CASTSTGNGYTF. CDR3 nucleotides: TGTGCCAGCACCTCGACAGGGAATGGCTACACCTTC.

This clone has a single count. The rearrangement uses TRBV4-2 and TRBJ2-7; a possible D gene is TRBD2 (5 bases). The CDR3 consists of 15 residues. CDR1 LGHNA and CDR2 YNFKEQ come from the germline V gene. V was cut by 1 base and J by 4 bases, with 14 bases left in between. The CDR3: CASSQARVSGYEQYF. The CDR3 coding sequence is TGTGCCAGCAGCCAAGCGAGGGTTTCGGGATACGAGCAGTACTTC.

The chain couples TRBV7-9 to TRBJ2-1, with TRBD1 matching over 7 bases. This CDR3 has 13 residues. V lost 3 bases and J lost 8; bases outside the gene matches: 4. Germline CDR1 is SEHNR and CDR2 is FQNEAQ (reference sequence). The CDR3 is CASSLAGGHEQFF. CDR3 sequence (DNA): TGTGCCAGCAGCTTGGCAGGGGGACATGAGCAGTTCTTC.

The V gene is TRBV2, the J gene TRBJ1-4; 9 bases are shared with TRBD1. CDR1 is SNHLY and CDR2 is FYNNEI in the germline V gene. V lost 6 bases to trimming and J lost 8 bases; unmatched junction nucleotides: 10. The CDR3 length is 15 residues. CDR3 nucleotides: TGTGCCAGCAGGGCCCAGGGACAGGGTTACGAAAAACTGTTTTTT. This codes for CASRAQGQGYEKLFF.

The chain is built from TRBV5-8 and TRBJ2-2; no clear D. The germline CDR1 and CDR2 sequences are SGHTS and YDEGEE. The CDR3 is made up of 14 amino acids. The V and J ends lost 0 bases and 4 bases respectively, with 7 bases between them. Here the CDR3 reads CASSLGLSTGELFF. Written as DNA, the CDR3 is TGTGCCAGCAGCTTGGGGCTTAGCACCGGGGAGCTGTTTTTT.

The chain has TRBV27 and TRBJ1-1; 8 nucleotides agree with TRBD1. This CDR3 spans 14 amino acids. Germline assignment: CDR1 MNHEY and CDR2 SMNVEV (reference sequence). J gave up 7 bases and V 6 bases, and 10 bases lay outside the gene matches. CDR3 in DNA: TGTGCCAGCAGACGAAACAGGGGGGAAAATGAAGCTTTCTTT. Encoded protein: CASRRNRGENEAFF.

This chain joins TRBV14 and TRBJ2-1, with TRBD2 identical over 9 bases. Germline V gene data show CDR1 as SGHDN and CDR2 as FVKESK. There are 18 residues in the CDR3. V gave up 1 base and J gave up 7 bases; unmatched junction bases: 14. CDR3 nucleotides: TGTGCCAGCAGCCAAGTCCGGCGGGAGGGCCTTATGGGGAATGAGCAGTTCTTC. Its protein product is CASSQVRREGLMGNEQFF.

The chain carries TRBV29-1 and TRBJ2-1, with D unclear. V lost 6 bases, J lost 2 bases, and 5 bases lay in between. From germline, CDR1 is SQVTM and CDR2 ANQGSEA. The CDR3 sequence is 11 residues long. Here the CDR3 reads CSVGPYNEQFF. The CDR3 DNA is TGCAGCGTCGGACCCTACAATGAGCAGTTCTTC.

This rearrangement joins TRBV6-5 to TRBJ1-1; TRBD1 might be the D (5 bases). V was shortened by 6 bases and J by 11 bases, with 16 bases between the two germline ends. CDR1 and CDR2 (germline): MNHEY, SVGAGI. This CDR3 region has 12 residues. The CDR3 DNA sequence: TGTGCCAGCAGCTCCCTTTCAGGGATTGCTTTCTTT. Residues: CASSSLSGIAFF.

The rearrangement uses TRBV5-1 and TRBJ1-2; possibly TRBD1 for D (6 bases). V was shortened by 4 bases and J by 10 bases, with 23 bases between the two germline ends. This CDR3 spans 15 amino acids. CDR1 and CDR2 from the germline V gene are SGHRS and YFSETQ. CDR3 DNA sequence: TGCGCCAGCAGCCCTACTGGCGGGGCCCGGGGGGCCTACACCTTC. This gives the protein CASSPTGGARGAYTF. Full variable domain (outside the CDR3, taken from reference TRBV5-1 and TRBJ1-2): KAGVTQTPRYLIKTRGQQVTLSCSPISGHRSVSWYQQTPGQGLQFLFEYFSETQRNKGNFPGRFSGRQFSNSRSEMNVSTLELGDSALYLCASSPTGGARGAYTFGSGTRLTVV.

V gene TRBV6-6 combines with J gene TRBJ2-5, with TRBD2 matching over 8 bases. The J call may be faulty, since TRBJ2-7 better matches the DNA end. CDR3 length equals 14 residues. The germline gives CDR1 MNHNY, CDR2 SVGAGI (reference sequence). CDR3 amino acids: CASLIPGGAYEQYF. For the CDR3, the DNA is TGTGCCAGCCTGATTCCGGGGGGGGCCTACGAGCAGTACTTC.

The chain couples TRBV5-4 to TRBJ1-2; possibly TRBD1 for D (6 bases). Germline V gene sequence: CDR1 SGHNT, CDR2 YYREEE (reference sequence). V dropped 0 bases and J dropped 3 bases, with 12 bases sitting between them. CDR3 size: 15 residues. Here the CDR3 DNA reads TGTGCCAGCAGCTTGGCCGCCAGGACAGACTATGGCTACACCTTC. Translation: CASSLAARTDYGYTF.

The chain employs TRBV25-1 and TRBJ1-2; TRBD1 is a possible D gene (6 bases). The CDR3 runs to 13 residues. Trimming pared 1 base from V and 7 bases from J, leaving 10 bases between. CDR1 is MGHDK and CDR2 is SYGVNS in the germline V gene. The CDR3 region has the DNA TGTGCCAGCAGTGAATCGGGCAGGGGTGGCTACACCTTC. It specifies CASSESGRGGYTF.

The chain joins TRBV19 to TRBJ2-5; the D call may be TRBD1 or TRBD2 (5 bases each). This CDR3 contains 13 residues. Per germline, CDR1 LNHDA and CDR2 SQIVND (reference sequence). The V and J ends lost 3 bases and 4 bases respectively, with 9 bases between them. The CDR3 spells CASSMAGTETQYF. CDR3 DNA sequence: TGTGCCAGTAGTATGGCAGGGACAGAGACCCAGTACTTC.

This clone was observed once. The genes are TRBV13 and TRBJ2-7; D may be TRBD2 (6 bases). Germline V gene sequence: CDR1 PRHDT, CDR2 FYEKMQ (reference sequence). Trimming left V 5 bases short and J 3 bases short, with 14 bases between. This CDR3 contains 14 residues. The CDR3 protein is CASSQRTNHYEQYF. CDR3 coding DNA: TGTGCCAGCAGCCAAAGGACTAACCACTACGAGCAGTACTTC.

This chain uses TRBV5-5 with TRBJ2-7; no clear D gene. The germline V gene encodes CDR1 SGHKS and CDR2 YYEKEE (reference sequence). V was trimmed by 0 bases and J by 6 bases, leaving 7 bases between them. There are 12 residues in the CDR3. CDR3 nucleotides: TGTGCCAGCAGCTTGGTCGGTGCCGAGCAGTACTTC. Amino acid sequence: CASSLVGAEQYF.